Listed here are 19 T cell receptor beta chains from one sample, sequenced in a study of T cells in Graves' hyperthyroidism and ophthalmopathy. TCR beta CDR3 region amplification was performed from RNA transcripts. TCR CDR3 regions were first amplified by RT-PCR with HTBI primers. TCRdb reprocessed the multiplex PCR reads via MiXCR and lists one record per CDR3 protein. The repertoire holds more than 350,000 distinct CDR3 sequences, 13% to 15% seen once, with roughly a fifth in the top ten. The sequenced sample consisted of blood. These receptors came from a woman between 55 and 75 years old with Graves' ophthalmopathy.

The chain has TRBV28 and TRBJ2-5, with D possibly matching TRBD2 (6 bases). CDR3 size: 18 residues. With 6 bases removed from V and 0 bases from J, the gap between germline ends came to 23 bases. Germline CDR1 and CDR2: MDHEN and SYDVKM. In DNA form, the CDR3 reads TGTGCCAGCAGCAACGGAAATTACCGCGGGACCCACCAAGAGACCCAGTACTTC. Translating it yields CASSNGNYRGTHQETQYF.

This clonotype was seen ten or more times. The chain uses TRBV5-1 and TRBJ2-7; 8 nucleotides align to TRBD2. V lost 3 bases to trimming and J lost 6 bases; unmatched junction nucleotides: 8. The CDR3 length is 14 residues. Germline CDR1 and CDR2: SGHRS and YFSETQ. Here the CDR3 DNA reads TGCGCCAGCAGCTCACTAGCGGACAGTGGCGAGCAGTACTTC. This codes for CASSSLADSGEQYF.

This clonotype was counted ten times or more. This chain links TRBV7-3 with TRBJ2-7, with TRBD1 matching 9 bases. The length of the CDR3 is 15 residues. The germline gives CDR1 SGHTA, CDR2 FQGTGA. Germline trimming cut 5 bases from V and 5 bases from J; bases unmatched to any gene: 10. The DNA for the CDR3 is TGTGCCAGCAGCCAGACCGGGACAGGGAGCGACGAGCAGTACTTC. Its protein is CASSQTGTGSDEQYF.

This clonotype has more than one count but fewer than ten. The chain combines TRBV29-1 with TRBJ2-1; D is perhaps TRBD1 (6 bases). From germline, CDR1 is SQVTM and CDR2 ANQGSEA. The CDR3 extends over 14 amino acids. Trimming shortened V by 6 bases and J by 8 bases, and 20 bases separated the two germline ends. CDR3 sequence reads: CSVASGTLTDEQFF. The CDR3, as DNA: TGCAGCGTAGCCTCCGGGACATTAACCGATGAGCAGTTCTTC.

In this sample, this clonotype turned up many times. V usage is TRBV5-5 and J usage is TRBJ1-4; 9 nucleotides align to TRBD1. Germline CDR1 reads SGHKS; CDR2 reads YYEKEE (reference sequence). This CDR3 has 17 residues. V lost 1 base and J lost 4; bases outside the gene matches: 8. The CDR3 DNA reads TGTGCCAGCAGCTTGAGTGGACAGGGGTCCGGTAATGAAAAACTGTTTTTT. It yields the protein CASSLSGQGSGNEKLFF.

This clonotype was seen ten or more times. The rearrangement links TRBV7-9 to TRBJ2-7; 9 positions match TRBD1. This CDR3 contains 16 residues. CDR1 SEHNR and CDR2 FQNEAQ come from the germline V gene (reference sequence). V lost 0 bases, J lost 4 bases, and 7 bases stayed unmatched. The CDR3 sequence is CASSLAWDRDDYEQYF. CDR3 nucleotides: TGTGCCAGCAGCTTAGCGTGGGACAGGGACGATTACGAGCAGTACTTC.

This chain uses TRBV9 with TRBJ2-7; 10 bases agree with TRBD2. The CDR3 has 16 amino acids. The V and J ends lost 3 bases and 2 bases, in that order; junction bases with no gene match: 8. The germline V gene encodes CDR1 SGDLS and CDR2 YYNGEE. The CDR3 DNA follows: TGTGCCAGCAGCGCTAGCGGGAGCCTCGACCCCTACGAGCAGTACTTC. Translation: CASSASGSLDPYEQYF. Using reference TRBV9 and TRBJ2-7 for the parts outside the CDR3, the full variable domain is DSGVTQTPKHLITATGQRVTLRCSPRSGDLSVYWYQQSLDQGLQFLIQYYNGEERAKGNILERFSAQQFPDLHSELNLSSLELGDSALYFCASSASGSLDPYEQYFGPGTRLTVT.

The V and J genes are TRBV5-1 and TRBJ2-1, with D perhaps matching TRBD2 (6 bases). This CDR3 contains 15 residues. Germline V lookup: CDR1 SGHRS, CDR2 YFSETQ. Trimming stripped 4 bases from V and 1 base from J, with 12 bases between. CDR3 coding DNA: TGCGCCAGCAGCCACCTTAGCGGTTCCTACAATGAGCAGTTCTTC. The encoded protein is CASSHLSGSYNEQFF.

A few counts support this clonotype. The V call is TRBV20-1, the J call TRBJ1-2; no definite D call. CDR3 size: 12 residues. Trimming removed 4 bases at V and 0 bases at J, with 6 bases between. The germline gives CDR1 DFQATT, CDR2 SNEGSKA (reference sequence). The DNA for the CDR3 is TGCAGTGCTACCCACTCTAACTATGGCTACACCTTC. This codes for CSATHSNYGYTF.

This clonotype has ten or more counts. This chain connects TRBV5-1 to TRBJ1-6; weak D call: TRBD1 (6 bases). This CDR3 is 17 amino acids long. Trimming shortened V by 3 bases and J by 8 bases, and 21 bases separated the two germline ends. Germline V lookup: CDR1 SGHRS, CDR2 YFSETQ. CDR3 protein: CASSWGHGKSTDSPLHF. The CDR3 DNA is TGCGCCAGCAGCTGGGGACACGGAAAGAGTACTGATTCACCCCTCCACTTT. Complete variable domain (other parts from reference TRBV5-1 and TRBJ1-6): KAGVTQTPRYLIKTRGQQVTLSCSPISGHRSVSWYQQTPGQGLQFLFEYFSETQRNKGNFPGRFSGRQFSNSRSEMNVSTLELGDSALYLCASSWGHGKSTDSPLHFGNGTRLTVT.

This clonotype was counted a few times. V and J are TRBV18 and TRBJ1-1; no clear D. The CDR3 runs to 15 residues. From germline, CDR1 is KGHSH and CDR2 LQKENI. V dropped 5 bases and J dropped 0 bases, with 13 bases sitting between them. Here the CDR3 DNA reads TGTGCCAGCTCATCGGTGACAAATGTGAACACTGAAGCTTTCTTT. Translating it yields CASSSVTNVNTEAFF.

This clonotype was detected many times. The gene calls are TRBV7-9 and TRBJ2-5; D ambiguous. Looked up from germline, CDR1 is SEHNR and CDR2 is FQNEAQ (reference sequence). The length of the CDR3 is 16 residues. V was pared by 1 base and J by 0 bases, with 12 bases between. CDR3 sequence (DNA): TGTGCCAGCAGCTTAGTTCGGGCCGAGTACCAAGAGACCCAGTACTTC. It translates to CASSLVRAEYQETQYF.

This clonotype was recorded at least ten times. The V gene is TRBV12-3 or TRBV12-4, the J gene TRBJ1-1, with D possibly matching TRBD1 (5 bases). V was cut by 1 base and J by 4 bases, with 13 bases left in between. The length of the CDR3 is 15 residues. The CDR3 DNA is TGTGCCAGCAGTTTAGGCCTAGGGGTCGGCACTGAAGCTTTCTTT. Translated, it gives CASSLGLGVGTEAFF.

This sequence joins TRBV11-2 and TRBJ2-2; 9 nucleotides agree with TRBD1. Looked up from germline, CDR1 is SGHAT and CDR2 is FQNNGV. V lost 4 bases to trimming and J lost 1 base; unmatched junction nucleotides: 1. This CDR3 has 15 amino acids. The CDR3 is CASSSGQGNTGELFF. The CDR3 DNA reads as TGTGCCAGCAGCTCGGGACAGGGGAACACCGGGGAGCTGTTTTTT.

Only a few counts were recorded for this clonotype. A much bigger clone sits one base away, suggesting this may be a read error. The V gene is TRBV12-3 or TRBV12-4, the J gene TRBJ2-2, with 7 bases identical to TRBD1. This CDR3 contains 16 residues. With V trimmed by 5 bases and J by 0 bases, 6 bases remained unmatched. CDR3 nucleotide sequence: TGTGCCAGCAGTGACCCGGGACAGCCGAACACCGGGGAGCTGTTTTTT. Translated: CASSDPGQPNTGELFF.

This clonotype was seen repeatedly, ten times or more. This chain links TRBV2 with TRBJ2-1; 7 bases are a match to TRBD2. Germline V gives CDR1 SNHLY, CDR2 FYNNEI. The CDR3 is 14 residues long. The junction had 2 bases not matched to a gene; V was cut back by 6 bases and J by 0 bases. CDR3: CASRGLDSYNEQFF. CDR3 sequence (DNA): TGTGCCAGCAGAGGACTAGACTCCTACAATGAGCAGTTCTTC.

This clonotype was recorded at least ten times. The gene calls are TRBV20-1 and TRBJ2-5, with D uncertain. Trimming removed 3 bases at V and 2 bases at J, with 7 bases between. This CDR3 is 12 amino acids long. Looked up from germline, CDR1 is DFQATT and CDR2 is SNEGSKA (reference sequence). The CDR3 protein is CSASGQQETQYF. CDR3 bases: TGCAGTGCTAGTGGTCAGCAAGAGACCCAGTACTTC.

In regard to this clonotype: Possible read error: a much larger clone is one base away. The rearrangement links TRBV2 to TRBJ1-2; D is unresolved. Germline V CDR1 and CDR2: SNHLY, FYNNEI. The ends were cut back, 3 bases at V and 4 bases at J, with 18 bases in the middle. The CDR3 is made up of 16 amino acids. In DNA, the CDR3 is TGTGCCAGCAGTGATCATGGGTCCCAGTCCCCCTATGGCTACACCTTC. Its protein is CASSDHGSQSPYGYTF.

The table lists this clonotype with many counts. The chain uses TRBV30 and TRBJ1-2, with 7 nucleotides matching TRBD1. Germline-derived CDR1 and CDR2 are GTSNPN and SVGIG (reference sequence). This CDR3 is 14 amino acids long. Germline trimming cut 0 bases from V and 14 bases from J; bases unmatched to any gene: 15. CDR3 protein: CAWSVWGQWSYGTF. In DNA, the CDR3 is TGTGCCTGGAGTGTCTGGGGACAGTGGAGCTACGGGACCTTC.